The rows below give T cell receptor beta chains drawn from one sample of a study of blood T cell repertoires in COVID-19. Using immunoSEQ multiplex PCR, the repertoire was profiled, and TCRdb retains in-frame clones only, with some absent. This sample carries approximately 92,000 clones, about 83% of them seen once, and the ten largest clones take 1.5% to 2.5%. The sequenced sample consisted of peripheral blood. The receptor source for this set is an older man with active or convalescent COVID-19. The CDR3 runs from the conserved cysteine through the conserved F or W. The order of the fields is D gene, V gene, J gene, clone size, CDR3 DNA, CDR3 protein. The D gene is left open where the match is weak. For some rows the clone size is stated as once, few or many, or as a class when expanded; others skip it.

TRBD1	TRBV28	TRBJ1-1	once	TGTGCCAGCAGTCCCGGCGGGACAGGTCGGACTGAAGCTTTCTTT	CASSPGGTGRTEAFF
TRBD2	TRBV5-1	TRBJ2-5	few	TGCGCCAGCAGCTTGGGGCTAGCGGGGGGCGTTCAAGAGACCCAGTACTTC	CASSLGLAGGVQETQYF
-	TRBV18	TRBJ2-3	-	TGTGCCAGCTCACCAGCGGGACAGAACACAGATACGCAGTATTTT	CASSPAGQNTDTQYF
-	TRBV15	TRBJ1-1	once	TGTGCCACCAGCAGAGGGCCGGTGGGCAACACTGAAGCTTTCTTT	CATSRGPVGNTEAFF
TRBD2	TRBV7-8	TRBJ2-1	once	TGTGCCAGCAGCTTAGGGGGGAGGGGCTCCTACAATGAGCAGTTCTTC	CASSLGGRGSYNEQFF
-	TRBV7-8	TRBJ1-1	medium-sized	TGTGCCAGCAGCTTCAGGGCTACTGAAGCTTTCTTT	CASSFRATEAFF
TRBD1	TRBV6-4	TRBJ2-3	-	TGTGCCAGCAGTTCAGGACAGGCAGGGAAGGGTACGCAGTATTTT	CASSSGQAGKGTQYF
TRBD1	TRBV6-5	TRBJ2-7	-	TGTGCCAGCGGACGGACAGGGTCCTACGAGCAGTACTTC	CASGRTGSYEQYF
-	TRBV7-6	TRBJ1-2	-	TGTGCCAGCAGCTCGGGACTCTCGTATGGCTACACCTTC	CASSSGLSYGYTF
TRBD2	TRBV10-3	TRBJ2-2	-	TGTGCCACAAGGACTAGCGGGGGTTCTGGTGGCGGGGAGCTGTTTTTT	CATRTSGGSGGGELFF
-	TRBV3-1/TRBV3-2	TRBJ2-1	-	TGTGCCAGCAGCCAAGGTCCCGACAGGATTTACAATGAGCAGTTCTTC	CASSQGPDRIYNEQFF
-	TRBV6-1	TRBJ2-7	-	TGTGCCAGCAGTGGAATGACTCGGGACACCTCAAAATCCTACGAGCAGTACTTC	CASSGMTRDTSKSYEQYF
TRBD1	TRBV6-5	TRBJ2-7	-	TGTGCCAGCAGTAACCGGGACAGGGGCCGCTACGAGCAGTACTTC	CASSNRDRGRYEQYF
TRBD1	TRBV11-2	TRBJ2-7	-	TGTGCCAGCAGAGAGGGACAGGGGTCCCACGAGCAGTACTTC	CASREGQGSHEQYF
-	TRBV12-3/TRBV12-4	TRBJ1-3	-	TGTGCCAGCAGCCTCGGAGGCAGAAACACCATATATTTT	CASSLGGRNTIYF